These T cell receptor beta chains were read from a single sample in a study of cytomegalovirus exposure and HLA in healthy donors. Sequencing used immunoSEQ multiplex PCR; TCRdb keeps in-frame clones, though not all of them. The sample lists approximately 180,000 clones, around four fifths occurring once. Sequenced input: PBMCs. These receptors were obtained from a woman aged 45 to 65 in good health and CMV-seropositive. CDR3s include the opening cysteine and the closing phenylalanine or tryptophan. D genes are given only for firm matches. The listing skips clone size in some rows; elsewhere it reads once, few, many or a size class.

NA	19	TRBV4-2	TRBJ2-1	TRBD2	TGTGCCAGCAGCCAAGGGTGGGACCGGTCTAGCGGGGACTACAATGAGCAGTTCTTC	CASSQGWDRSSGDYNEQFF
NA	13	TRBV6-1	TRBJ1-1	TRBD1	TGTGCCAGCTCCGGACAGGCGAACACTGAAGCTTTCTTT	CASSGQANTEAFF
NA	16	TRBV5-1	TRBJ2-7	TRBD2	TGCGCCAGCAGCTCCGGACTAGCGGGGAGCTCCTACGAGCAGTACTTC	CASSSGLAGSSYEQYF
NA	13	TRBV6-1	TRBJ2-2	NA	TGTGCCAGCAGTGATTACAGGGCCGGGGAGCTGTTTTTT	CASSDYRAGELFF
once	16	TRBV11-2	TRBJ2-7	NA	TGTGCCAGCAGCTTAGGGGAGACGATAGTCCTACGGGAGCAGTACTTC	CASSLGETIVLREQYF
NA	13	TRBV30	TRBJ1-6	NA	TGTGCCTGGAGTGTTGCAGTTAATTCACCCCTCCACTTT	CAWSVAVNSPLHF
NA	13	TRBV25-1	TRBJ1-1	TRBD1	TGTGCCAGCGAAGACAGGGTTAACACTGAAGCTTTCTTT	CASEDRVNTEAFF
few	13	TRBV5-1	TRBJ1-1	NA	TGCGCCAGCAGCATCCGGGACACCACTGAAGCTTTCTTT	CASSIRDTTEAFF
NA	11	TRBV7-9	TRBJ2-3	NA	TGTGCCAGCTGGAGGGCAGATACGCAGTATTTT	CASWRADTQYF
NA	13	TRBV5-5	TRBJ2-3	NA	TGTGCCAGCAGCTTGGGTCTCACAGATACGCAGTATTTT	CASSLGLTDTQYF
NA	15	TRBV5-1	TRBJ1-6	TRBD1	TGCGCCAGCAGCCGATCGGACAGGTCTGATTCACCCCTCCACTTT	CASSRSDRSDSPLHF
NA	15	TRBV4-1	TRBJ1-5	NA	TGCGCCAGCAGCCAAGAGACAACAGGGAATCAGCCCCAGCATTTT	CASSQETTGNQPQHF
NA	13	TRBV5-1	TRBJ2-3	TRBD1	TGCGCCAGCAGCTCACAGGGGGGTGATACGCAGTATTTT	CASSSQGGDTQYF
once	15	TRBV6-1	TRBJ1-5	TRBD1	TGTGCCAGCAGTGGCTTTGGACAGGGCAATCAGCCCCAGCATTTT	CASSGFGQGNQPQHF
NA	14	TRBV5-4	TRBJ2-3	TRBD1	TGTGCCAGCAGCTTGGACAGGGGGCCAAATACGCAGTATTTT	CASSLDRGPNTQYF
NA	16	TRBV11-2	TRBJ2-5	TRBD2	TGTGCCAGCAGTTCTACCGGGACTACCATCCAAGAGACCCAGTACTTC	CASSSTGTTIQETQYF